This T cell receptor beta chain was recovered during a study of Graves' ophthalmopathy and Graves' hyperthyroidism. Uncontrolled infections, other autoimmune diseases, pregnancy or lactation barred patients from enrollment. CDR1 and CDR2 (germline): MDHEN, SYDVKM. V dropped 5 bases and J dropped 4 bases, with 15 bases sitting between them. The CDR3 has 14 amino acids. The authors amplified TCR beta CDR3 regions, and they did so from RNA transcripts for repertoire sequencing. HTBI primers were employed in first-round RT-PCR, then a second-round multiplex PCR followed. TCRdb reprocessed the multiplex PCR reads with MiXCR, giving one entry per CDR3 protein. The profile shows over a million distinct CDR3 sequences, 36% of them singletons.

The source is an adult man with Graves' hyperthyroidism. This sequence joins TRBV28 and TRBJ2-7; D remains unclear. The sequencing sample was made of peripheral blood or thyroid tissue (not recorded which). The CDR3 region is CASSPVRLRYEQYF. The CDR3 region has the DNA TGTGCCAGCAGTCCCGTACGTCTAAGGTACGAGCAGTACTTC.